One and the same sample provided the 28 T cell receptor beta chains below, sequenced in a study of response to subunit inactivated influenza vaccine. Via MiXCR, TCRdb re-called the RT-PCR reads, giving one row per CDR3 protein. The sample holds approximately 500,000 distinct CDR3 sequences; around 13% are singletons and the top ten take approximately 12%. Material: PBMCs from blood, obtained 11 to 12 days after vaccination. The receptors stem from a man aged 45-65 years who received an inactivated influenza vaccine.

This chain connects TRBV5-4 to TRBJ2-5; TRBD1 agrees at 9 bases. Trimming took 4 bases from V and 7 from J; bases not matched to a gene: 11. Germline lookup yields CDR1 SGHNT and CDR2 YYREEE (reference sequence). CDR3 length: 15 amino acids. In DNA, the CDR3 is TGTGCCAGCAGCGGGGGGACAGGGAAAAAGGGGACCCAGTACTTC. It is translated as CASSGGTGKKGTQYF.

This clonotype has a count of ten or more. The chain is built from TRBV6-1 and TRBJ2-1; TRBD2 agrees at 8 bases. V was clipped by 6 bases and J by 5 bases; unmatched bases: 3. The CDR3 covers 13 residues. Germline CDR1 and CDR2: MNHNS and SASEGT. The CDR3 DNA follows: TGTGCCAGCAGGACTAGCGCAAACAATGAGCAGTTCTTC. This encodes CASRTSANNEQFF.

CDR3 bases: TGTGCCAGTAGTCACAGGGACAGGGGTAACTATGGCTACACCTTC. Its translation: CASSHRDRGNYGYTF. The rearrangement links TRBV19 to TRBJ1-2; 10 nucleotides match TRBD1. Germline trimming cut 5 bases from V and 1 base from J; bases unmatched to any gene: 4. CDR3 length: 15 amino acids. Germline V gene lookup returns CDR1 LNHDA and CDR2 SQIVND (reference sequence).

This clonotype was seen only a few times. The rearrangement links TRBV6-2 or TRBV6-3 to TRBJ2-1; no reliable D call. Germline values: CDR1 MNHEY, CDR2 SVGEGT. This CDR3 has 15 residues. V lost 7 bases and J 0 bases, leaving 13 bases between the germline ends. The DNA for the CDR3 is TGTGCCAGCACCCGTCGACTCGGCTCCTACAATGAGCAGTTCTTC. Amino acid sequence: CASTRRLGSYNEQFF.

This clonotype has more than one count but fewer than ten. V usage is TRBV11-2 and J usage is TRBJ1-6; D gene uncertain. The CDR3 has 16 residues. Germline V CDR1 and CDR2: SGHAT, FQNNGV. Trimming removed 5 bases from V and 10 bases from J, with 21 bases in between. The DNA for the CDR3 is TGTGCCAGCAGCACAGCCTCTACCATCAACGGCTCACCCCTCCACTTT. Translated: CASSTASTINGSPLHF.

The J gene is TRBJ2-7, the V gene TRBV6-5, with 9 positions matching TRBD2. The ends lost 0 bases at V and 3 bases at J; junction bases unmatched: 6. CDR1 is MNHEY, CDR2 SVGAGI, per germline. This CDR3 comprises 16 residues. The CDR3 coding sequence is TGTGCCAGCAGTTACTCGCGGGGGGGGTCAGTCTACGAGCAGTACTTC. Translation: CASSYSRGGSVYEQYF.

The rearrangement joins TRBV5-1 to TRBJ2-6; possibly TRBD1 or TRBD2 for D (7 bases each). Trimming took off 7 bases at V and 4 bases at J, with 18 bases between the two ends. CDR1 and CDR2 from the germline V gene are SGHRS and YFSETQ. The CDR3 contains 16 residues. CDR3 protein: CASSQGGASGANVLTF. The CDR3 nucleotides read TGCGCCAGCTCTCAGGGGGGGGCTTCCGGGGCCAACGTCCTGACTTTC.

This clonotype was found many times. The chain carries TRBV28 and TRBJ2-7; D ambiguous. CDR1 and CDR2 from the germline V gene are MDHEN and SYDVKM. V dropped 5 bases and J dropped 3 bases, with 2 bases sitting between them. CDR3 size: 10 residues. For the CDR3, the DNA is TGTGCCAGCAGTGACTACGAGCAGTACTTC. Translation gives CASSDYEQYF.

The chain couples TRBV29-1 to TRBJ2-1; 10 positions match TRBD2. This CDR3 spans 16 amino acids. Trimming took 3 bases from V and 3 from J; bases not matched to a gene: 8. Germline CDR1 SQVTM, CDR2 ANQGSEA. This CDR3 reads CSVDPASGSHYNEQFF. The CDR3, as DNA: TGCAGCGTTGATCCCGCTAGCGGGAGCCACTACAATGAGCAGTTCTTC.

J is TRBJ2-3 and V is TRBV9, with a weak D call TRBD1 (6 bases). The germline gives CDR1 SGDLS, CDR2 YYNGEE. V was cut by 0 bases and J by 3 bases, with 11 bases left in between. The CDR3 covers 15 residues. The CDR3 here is CASSVVGAGTDTQYF. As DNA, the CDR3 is TGTGCCAGCAGCGTAGTGGGGGCGGGTACAGATACGCAGTATTTT.

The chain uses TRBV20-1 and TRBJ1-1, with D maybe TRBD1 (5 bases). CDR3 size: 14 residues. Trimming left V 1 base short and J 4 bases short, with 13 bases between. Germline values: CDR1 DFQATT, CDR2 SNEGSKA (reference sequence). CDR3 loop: CSARGGAPSTEAFF. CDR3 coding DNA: TGCAGTGCTAGAGGAGGGGCCCCCTCCACTGAAGCTTTCTTT.

CDR3 sequence reads: CASSLSGTRAGELFF. CDR3 bases: TGCGCCAGCAGCTTGTCGGGGACACGGGCCGGGGAGCTGTTTTTT. The chain employs TRBV5-1 and TRBJ2-2, with D maybe TRBD1 (6 bases). The CDR3 is 15 amino acids. Germline values: CDR1 SGHRS, CDR2 YFSETQ. Trimming removed 1 base from V and 6 bases from J, with 13 bases in between. Drawing the rest from reference TRBV5-1 and TRBJ2-2, the complete variable domain is KAGVTQTPRYLIKTRGQQVTLSCSPISGHRSVSWYQQTPGQGLQFLFEYFSETQRNKGNFPGRFSGRQFSNSRSEMNVSTLELGDSALYLCASSLSGTRAGELFFGEGSRLTVL.

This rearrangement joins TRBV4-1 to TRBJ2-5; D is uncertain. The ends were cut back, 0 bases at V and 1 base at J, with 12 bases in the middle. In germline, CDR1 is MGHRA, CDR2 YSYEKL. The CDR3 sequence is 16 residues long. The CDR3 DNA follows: TGCGCCAGCAGCCAAGACGGTCGAGGCAGCCAAGAGACCCAGTACTTC. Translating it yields CASSQDGRGSQETQYF.

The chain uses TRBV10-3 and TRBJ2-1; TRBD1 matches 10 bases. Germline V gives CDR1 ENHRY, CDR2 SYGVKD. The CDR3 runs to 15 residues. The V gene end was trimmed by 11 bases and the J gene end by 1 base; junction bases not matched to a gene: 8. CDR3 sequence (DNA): TGTGCCTCCCGACAGGGACAGGGGTCCTACAATGAGCAGTTCTTC. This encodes CASRQGQGSYNEQFF.

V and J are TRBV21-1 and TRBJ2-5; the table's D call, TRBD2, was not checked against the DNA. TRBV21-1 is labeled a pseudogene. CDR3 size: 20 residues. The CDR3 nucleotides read TGTGCCAGCAGCCCGTTTAGGGGACTAGCGGGGGGCCCCCCCGAAGAGACCCAGTACTTC. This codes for CASSPFRGLAGGPPEETQYF.

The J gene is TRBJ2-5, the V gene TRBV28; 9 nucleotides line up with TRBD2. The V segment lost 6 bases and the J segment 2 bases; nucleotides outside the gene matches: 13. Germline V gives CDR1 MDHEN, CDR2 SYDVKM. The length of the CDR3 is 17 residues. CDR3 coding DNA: TGTGCCAGCAGGCCCGGCAGTCTCGCGGGGGGGCAAGAGACCCAGTACTTC. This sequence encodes CASRPGSLAGGQETQYF.

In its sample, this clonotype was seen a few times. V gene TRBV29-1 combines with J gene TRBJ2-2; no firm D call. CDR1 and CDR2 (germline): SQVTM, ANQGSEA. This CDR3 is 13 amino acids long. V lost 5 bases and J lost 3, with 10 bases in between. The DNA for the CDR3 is TGCAGCGTTCCCAGAAAGGACACCGGGGAGCTGTTTTTT. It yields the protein CSVPRKDTGELFF.

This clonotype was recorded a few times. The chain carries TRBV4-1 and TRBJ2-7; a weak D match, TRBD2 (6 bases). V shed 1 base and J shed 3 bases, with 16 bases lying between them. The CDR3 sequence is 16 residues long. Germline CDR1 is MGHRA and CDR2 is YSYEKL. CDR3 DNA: TGCGCCAGCAGCCAAGTGGAGGGTTTGGAGTACTACGAGCAGTACTTC. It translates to CASSQVEGLEYYEQYF.

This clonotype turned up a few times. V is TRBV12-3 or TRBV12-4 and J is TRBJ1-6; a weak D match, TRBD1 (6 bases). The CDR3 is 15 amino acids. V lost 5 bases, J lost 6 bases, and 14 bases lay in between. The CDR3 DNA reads TGTGCCAGCAGTACGACCGACAGGACTAATTCACCCCTCCACTTT. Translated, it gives CASSTTDRTNSPLHF.

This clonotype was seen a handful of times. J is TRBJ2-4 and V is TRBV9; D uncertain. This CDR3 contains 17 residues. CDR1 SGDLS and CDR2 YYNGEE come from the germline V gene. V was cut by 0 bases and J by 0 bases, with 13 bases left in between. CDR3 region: CASSVGTRPLAKNIQYF. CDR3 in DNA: TGTGCCAGCAGCGTAGGAACCAGGCCGCTAGCCAAAAACATTCAGTACTTC. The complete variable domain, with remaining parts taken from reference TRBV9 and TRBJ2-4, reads DSGVTQTPKHLITATGQRVTLRCSPRSGDLSVYWYQQSLDQGLQFLIQYYNGEERAKGNILERFSAQQFPDLHSELNLSSLELGDSALYFCASSVGTRPLAKNIQYFGAGTRLSVL.

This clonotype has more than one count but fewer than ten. The CDR3 DNA follows: TGTGCCAGCAGTTTAAGACAGGGCTACCTCGAGACCCAGTACTTC. As protein: CASSLRQGYLETQYF. J is TRBJ2-5 and V is TRBV28; TRBD1 agrees at 7 bases. With 2 bases clipped from V and 5 bases from J, the junction kept 8 bases outside the gene matches. The CDR3 loop spans 15 amino acids. Germline CDR1 reads MDHEN; CDR2 reads SYDVKM.

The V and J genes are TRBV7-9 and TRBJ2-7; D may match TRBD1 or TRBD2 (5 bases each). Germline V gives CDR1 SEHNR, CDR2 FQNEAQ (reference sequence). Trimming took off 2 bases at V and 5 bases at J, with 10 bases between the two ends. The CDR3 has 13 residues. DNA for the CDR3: TGTGCCAGCAGCTTAAGAGGGGCGGACGAGCAGTACTTC. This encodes CASSLRGADEQYF.

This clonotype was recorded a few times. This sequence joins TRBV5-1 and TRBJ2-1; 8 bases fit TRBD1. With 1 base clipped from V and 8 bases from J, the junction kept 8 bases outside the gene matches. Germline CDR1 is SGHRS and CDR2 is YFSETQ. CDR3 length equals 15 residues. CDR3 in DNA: TGCGCCAGCAGCTTGAGTCAGGGGGCCGGGGATGAGCAGTTCTTC. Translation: CASSLSQGAGDEQFF.

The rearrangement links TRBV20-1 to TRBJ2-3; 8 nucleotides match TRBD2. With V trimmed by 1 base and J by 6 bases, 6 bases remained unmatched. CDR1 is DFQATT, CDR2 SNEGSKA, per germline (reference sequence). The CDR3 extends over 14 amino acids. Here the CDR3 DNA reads TGCAGTGCTAGAGCCGGGGGGGCCCGGGATACGCAGTATTTT. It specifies CSARAGGARDTQYF.

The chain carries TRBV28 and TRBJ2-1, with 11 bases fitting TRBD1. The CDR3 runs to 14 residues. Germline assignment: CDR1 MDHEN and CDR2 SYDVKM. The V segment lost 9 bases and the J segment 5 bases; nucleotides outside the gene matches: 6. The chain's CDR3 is CARLGGQGDNEQFF. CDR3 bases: TGTGCCAGGTTAGGGGGACAGGGGGACAATGAGCAGTTCTTC. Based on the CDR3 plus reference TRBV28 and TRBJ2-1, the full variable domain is DVKVTQSSRYLVKRTGEKVFLECVQDMDHENMFWYRQDPGLGLRLIYFSYDVKMKEKGDIPEGYSVSREKKERFSLILESASTNQTSMYLCARLGGQGDNEQFFGPGTRLTVL.

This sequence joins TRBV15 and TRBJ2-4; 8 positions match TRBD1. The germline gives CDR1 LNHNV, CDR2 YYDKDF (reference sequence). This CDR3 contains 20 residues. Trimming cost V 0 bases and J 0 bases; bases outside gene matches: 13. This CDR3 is CATSRDQGALAQVAKNIQYF. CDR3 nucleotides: TGTGCCACCAGCAGAGACCAGGGGGCGCTGGCACAGGTAGCCAAAAACATTCAGTACTTC.

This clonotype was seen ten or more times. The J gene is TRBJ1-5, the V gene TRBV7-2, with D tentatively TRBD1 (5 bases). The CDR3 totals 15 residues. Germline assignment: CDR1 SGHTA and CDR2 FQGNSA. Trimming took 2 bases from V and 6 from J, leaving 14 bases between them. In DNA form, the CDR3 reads TGTGCCAGCAGCTTACGGCCGGGGGTCGCTCAGCCCCAGCATTTT. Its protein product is CASSLRPGVAQPQHF.

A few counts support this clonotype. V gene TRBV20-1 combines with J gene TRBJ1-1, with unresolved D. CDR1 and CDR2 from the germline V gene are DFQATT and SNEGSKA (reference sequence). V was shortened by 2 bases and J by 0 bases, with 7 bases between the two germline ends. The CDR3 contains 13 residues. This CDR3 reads CSARSTVNTEAFF. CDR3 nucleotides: TGCAGTGCTAGATCTACAGTGAACACTGAAGCTTTCTTT.